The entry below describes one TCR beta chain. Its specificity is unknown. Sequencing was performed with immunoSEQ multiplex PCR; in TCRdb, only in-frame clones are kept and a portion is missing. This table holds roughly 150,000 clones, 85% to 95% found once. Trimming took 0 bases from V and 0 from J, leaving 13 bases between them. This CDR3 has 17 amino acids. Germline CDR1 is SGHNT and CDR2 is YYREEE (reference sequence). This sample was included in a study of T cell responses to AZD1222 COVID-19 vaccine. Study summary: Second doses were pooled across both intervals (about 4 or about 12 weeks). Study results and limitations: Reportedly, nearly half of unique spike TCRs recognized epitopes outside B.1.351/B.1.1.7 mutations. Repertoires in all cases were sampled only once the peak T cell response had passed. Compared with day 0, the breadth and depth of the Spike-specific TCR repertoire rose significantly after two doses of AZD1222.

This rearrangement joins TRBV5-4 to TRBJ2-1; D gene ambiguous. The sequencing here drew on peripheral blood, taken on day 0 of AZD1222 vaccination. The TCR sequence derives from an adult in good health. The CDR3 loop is CASSLDLTDSSYNEQFF. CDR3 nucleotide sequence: TGTGCCAGCAGCTTGGATCTAACAGATAGCTCCTACAATGAGCAGTTCTTC.